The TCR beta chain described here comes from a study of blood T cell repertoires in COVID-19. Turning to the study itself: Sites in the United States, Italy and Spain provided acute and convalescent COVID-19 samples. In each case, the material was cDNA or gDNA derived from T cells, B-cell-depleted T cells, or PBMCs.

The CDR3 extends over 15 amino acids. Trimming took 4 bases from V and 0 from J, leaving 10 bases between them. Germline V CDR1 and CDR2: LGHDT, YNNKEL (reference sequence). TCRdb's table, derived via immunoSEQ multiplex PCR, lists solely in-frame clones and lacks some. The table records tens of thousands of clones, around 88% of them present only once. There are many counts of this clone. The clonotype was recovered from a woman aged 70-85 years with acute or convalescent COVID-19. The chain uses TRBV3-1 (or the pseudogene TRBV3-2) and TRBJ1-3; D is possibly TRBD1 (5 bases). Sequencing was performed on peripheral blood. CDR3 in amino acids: CASSRRQSSGNTIYF. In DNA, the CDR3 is TGTGCCAGCAGCCGTCGACAGAGCTCTGGAAACACCATATATTTT.